These 30 T cell receptor beta chains were all obtained from the same sample, sequenced in a study of shared clonotypes between healthy human individuals. The table came from immunoSEQ multiplex PCR; TCRdb's copy has only in-frame clones and leaves some out. Among roughly 170,000 clones, 60% to 75% were seen once, and the ten largest hold about 9.4%. Source material: memory CD4+ T cells sorted from blood. The subset was: CD45RA-negative fraction. The receptors stem from a man in his thirties or forties in good health.

The J gene is TRBJ1-4, the V gene TRBV6-5, with D unresolved. V was clipped by 6 bases and J by 8 bases, with 16 bases between them. In germline, CDR1 is MNHEY, CDR2 SVGAGI. CDR3 length: 14 amino acids. DNA of the CDR3: TGTGCCAGCAGCTCCCGCGGGCTCGGAGAAAAACTGTTTTTT. Protein: CASSSRGLGEKLFF.

The chain combines TRBV7-2 with TRBJ2-7, with a weak D call TRBD2 (6 bases). CDR3 length equals 16 residues. Germline V CDR1 and CDR2: SGHTA, FQGNSA. V gave up 2 bases and J gave up 6 bases, with 20 bases separating them. The CDR3 spells CASSLKGGLRNSEQYF. DNA of the CDR3: TGTGCCAGCAGCTTAAAGGGCGGACTACGAAATTCCGAGCAGTACTTC.

The chain carries TRBV19 and TRBJ2-3; 15 nucleotides agree with TRBD2. The CDR3 runs to 18 residues. The J segment lost 6 bases and the V segment lost 3 bases, leaving 10 bases of the junction unmatched. The germline CDR1 and CDR2 sequences are LNHDA and SQIVND (reference sequence). The CDR3 nucleotides read TGTGCCAGTAGTATGAAAGGGACTAGCGGGAGGCCAGGGGATACGCAGTATTTT. Residues: CASSMKGTSGRPGDTQYF.

J is TRBJ2-7 and V is TRBV9; maybe TRBD2 (6 bases). CDR1 and CDR2 (germline): SGDLS, YYNGEE. Between the trimmed V and J ends, which lost 4 bases and 9 bases, there was a span of 20 bases. The CDR3 has 14 residues. DNA of the CDR3: TGTGCCAGCAGCCCCGCTCAGGCGGGACTCGGGCAGTACTTC. It is translated as CASSPAQAGLGQYF.

This clone has more than one count but fewer than ten. This chain uses TRBV9 with TRBJ2-7; tentative D call: TRBD2 (6 bases). Germline loops: CDR1 SGDLS, CDR2 YYNGEE. The CDR3 runs 13 residues. Trimming pared 7 bases from V and 3 bases from J, leaving 14 bases between. CDR3 sequence (DNA): TGTGCCAGCTCCCCCGGAGGGCGCTACGAGCAGTACTTC. It encodes CASSPGGRYEQYF.

This sequence joins TRBV5-4 and TRBJ2-1; 12 positions agree with TRBD2. Per the germline V gene, CDR1 is SGHNT and CDR2 is YYREEE (reference sequence). V was pared by 4 bases and J by 4 bases, with 6 bases of the junction left unmatched. The CDR3 consists of 16 residues. CDR3 amino acids: CASSEGGTSGYNEQFF. Here the CDR3 DNA reads TGTGCCAGCAGCGAAGGCGGGACTAGCGGGTACAATGAGCAGTTCTTC. The full variable domain, in which reference TRBV5-4 and TRBJ2-1 provide the parts outside the CDR3, is ETGVTQSPTHLIKTRGQQVTLRCSSQSGHNTVSWYQQALGQGPQFIFQYYREEENGRGNFPPRFSGLQFPNYSSELNVNALELDDSALYLCASSEGGTSGYNEQFFGPGTRLTVL.

The chain couples TRBV28 to TRBJ2-7, with 8 bases aligning to TRBD2. This CDR3 contains 16 residues. The V gene end was trimmed by 2 bases and the J gene end by 2 bases; junction bases not matched to a gene: 8. In germline, CDR1 is MDHEN, CDR2 SYDVKM. CDR3 DNA sequence: TGTGCCAGCAGTTTAGTTTTTAGCGGGAAAGCCTACGAGCAGTACTTC. Its translation: CASSLVFSGKAYEQYF.

This clone turned up a few times. This sequence joins TRBV5-6 and TRBJ1-2, with no clear D. The CDR3 is 13 amino acids. The V and J ends lost 2 bases and 0 bases respectively, with 5 bases between them. Germline V gene lookup returns CDR1 SGHDT and CDR2 YYEEEE. The CDR3 sequence: CASSLSANYGYTF. DNA for the CDR3: TGTGCCAGCAGCTTATCCGCTAACTATGGCTACACCTTC.

The CDR3 spells CASSQLGGLAGREQFF. The CDR3 region has the DNA TGTGCCAGCAGCCAATTAGGTGGACTAGCGGGACGTGAGCAGTTCTTC. The V gene is TRBV16, the J gene TRBJ2-1; the match to TRBD2 covers 12 bases. This CDR3 is 16 amino acids long. The ends lost 1 base at V and 9 bases at J; junction bases unmatched: 7. The V gene's germline CDR1 is KGHSY and CDR2 FQNENV.

The rearrangement joins TRBV2 to TRBJ2-2; D is unresolved. CDR3 length: 12 amino acids. Trimming stripped 0 bases from V and 6 bases from J, with 2 bases between. CDR1 is SNHLY and CDR2 is FYNNEI in the germline V gene. As DNA, the CDR3 is TGTGCCAGCAGTGAAGCCGCCGGGGAGCTGTTTTTT. This encodes CASSEAAGELFF. Supplemented by reference TRBV2 and TRBJ2-2, the full variable domain reads EPEVTQTPSHQVTQMGQEVILRCVPISNHLYFYWYRQILGQKVEFLVSFYNNEISEKSEIFDDQFSVERPDGSNFTLKIRSTKLEDSAMYFCASSEAAGELFFGEGSRLTVL.

The chain recombines TRBV10-3 with TRBJ2-7; 9 bases map to TRBD2. Trimming removed 0 bases from V and 3 bases from J; junction bases left unmatched: 3. CDR3 length: 15 residues. Germline V gives CDR1 ENHRY, CDR2 SYGVKD. The CDR3 DNA reads TGTGCCATCAGTGAGTCGGCTAGCGGGAACTACGAGCAGTACTTC. Its translation is CAISESASGNYEQYF.

This sequence joins TRBV19 and TRBJ1-1, with 10 bases identical to TRBD1. The ends lost 3 bases at V and 8 bases at J; junction bases unmatched: 6. The germline gives CDR1 LNHDA, CDR2 SQIVND (reference sequence). The CDR3 is made up of 14 amino acids. CDR3 sequence: CASSIRQGAAEAFF. The CDR3 DNA sequence: TGTGCCAGTAGTATCCGACAGGGGGCCGCGGAAGCTTTCTTT.

The V gene is TRBV5-5, the J gene TRBJ2-5, with D perhaps matching TRBD1 (5 bases). From germline, CDR1 is SGHKS and CDR2 YYEKEE (reference sequence). V gave up 4 bases and J gave up 2 bases, with 12 bases separating them. This CDR3 contains 14 residues. CDR3 sequence reads: CASSLVGVQETQYF. The CDR3 DNA follows: TGTGCCAGCAGCCTTGTAGGGGTTCAAGAGACCCAGTACTTC.

In DNA, the CDR3 is TGCGCCAGCAGCTTATTCCCCCGGACTAGCTCGGGGATCAATGAGCAGTTCTTC. Residues: CASSLFPRTSSGINEQFF. V is TRBV5-1 and J is TRBJ2-1; TRBD2 matches 8 bases. V was clipped by 2 bases and J by 6 bases; unmatched bases: 16. CDR1 and CDR2 (germline): SGHRS, YFSETQ. This CDR3 is built from 18 residues.

The J gene is TRBJ2-5, the V gene TRBV30; 8 bases agree with TRBD2. This CDR3 has 14 residues. CDR1 is GTSNPN and CDR2 is SVGIG in the germline V gene (reference sequence). J gave up 2 bases and V 5 bases, and 7 bases lay outside the gene matches. The chain's CDR3 is CAWASGSRQETQYF. CDR3 bases: TGTGCCTGGGCCAGCGGGAGTCGGCAAGAGACCCAGTACTTC.

This clone was seen a few times. J is TRBJ1-2 and V is TRBV9; unclear D gene. The CDR3 has 12 residues. From germline, CDR1 is SGDLS and CDR2 YYNGEE. Deletions cut 0 bases from V and 7 bases from J, with 7 bases between. The CDR3 DNA reads TGTGCCAGCAGCGTAGATTTAGGTGGCTACACCTTC. This encodes CASSVDLGGYTF.

In regard to this clone: The sample holds other DNA sequences that translate to the same CDR3. The rearrangement uses TRBV5-5 and TRBJ1-2; D ambiguous. Trimming took off 0 bases at V and 5 bases at J, with 5 bases between the two ends. Germline loops: CDR1 SGHKS, CDR2 YYEKEE (reference sequence). CDR3 length: 12 residues. CDR3 coding DNA: TGTGCCAGCAGCTTGGAGTCGTATGGCTACACCTTC. Its protein is CASSLESYGYTF.

This clone was seen a handful of times. The chain combines TRBV2 with TRBJ2-5; the D gene is possibly TRBD1 (6 bases). Germline assignment: CDR1 SNHLY and CDR2 FYNNEI. This CDR3 is 13 amino acids long. The V gene lost 0 bases and the J gene lost 7 bases, with 9 bases spanning the gap. The DNA for the CDR3 is TGTGCCAGCAGTGAAGCCCTGACAGGGACCCAGTACTTC. This translates into CASSEALTGTQYF. The entire variable domain, with the rest obtained from reference TRBV2 and TRBJ2-5, is as follows: EPEVTQTPSHQVTQMGQEVILRCVPISNHLYFYWYRQILGQKVEFLVSFYNNEISEKSEIFDDQFSVERPDGSNFTLKIRSTKLEDSAMYFCASSEALTGTQYFGPGTRLLVL.

The V and J genes are TRBV28 and TRBJ2-7; TRBD2 matches 16 bases. V was clipped by 1 base and J by 6 bases; unmatched bases: 9. The CDR3 extends over 18 amino acids. Germline assignment: CDR1 MDHEN and CDR2 SYDVKM. The CDR3 region has the DNA TGTGCCAGCAGTTTATCGGGACTAGCGGGAGGGCCGGTCTTCGAGCAGTACTTC. It codes for CASSLSGLAGGPVFEQYF.

A remark on this clone: Sequence at one end of the junction differs from germline and may be a read error. The chain links TRBV7-7 to TRBJ2-3; D possibly corresponds to TRBD2 (5 bases). CDR1 and CDR2 from the germline V gene are SSHAT and FNYEAQ (reference sequence). The CDR3 runs 13 residues. This chain's CDR3 is CASSPQTRDTQYF. CDR3 DNA sequence: TGTGCTAGCAGCCCGCAAACTAGGGATACGCAGTATTTT.

The chain is built from TRBV5-1 and TRBJ2-1; 9 nucleotides match TRBD2. This CDR3 contains 13 residues. Germline V gene sequence: CDR1 SGHRS, CDR2 YFSETQ. The J segment lost 5 bases and the V segment lost 7 bases, leaving 4 bases of the junction unmatched. Written as DNA, the CDR3 is TGCGCCAGCCAGTTAGCGGGGGACAATGAGCAGTTCTTC. Translating it yields CASQLAGDNEQFF.

This clone has a single count. The rearrangement uses TRBV7-2 and TRBJ1-1; 9 positions match TRBD1. The CDR3 has 15 residues. The germline gives CDR1 SGHTA, CDR2 FQGNSA. J was trimmed by 7 bases and V by 1 base; bases with no gene match: 7. The DNA for the CDR3 is TGTGCCAGCAGCTTAGTACAGGGGGCAATGGGTGAAGCTTTCTTT. Amino acid sequence: CASSLVQGAMGEAFF.

CDR3 amino acids: CASSSPGDQPQHF. The CDR3 region has the DNA TGTGCCAGCAGCTCCCCAGGGGATCAGCCCCAGCATTTT. The chain recombines TRBV28 with TRBJ1-5, with D possibly TRBD1 on 6 matching bases. Trimming cost V 6 bases and J 5 bases, with 11 bases left between them. Germline CDR1 and CDR2: MDHEN and SYDVKM. The CDR3 sequence is 13 residues long.

CDR3 in DNA: TGTGCCAGCAGCCGCTCAAGCTCCTACAATGAGCAGTTCTTC. Its protein is CASSRSSSYNEQFF. This chain uses TRBV6-5 with TRBJ2-1; no clear D gene. The germline V and J ends were trimmed by 6 bases and 0 bases, with 9 bases remaining between them. CDR3 size: 14 residues. Germline CDR1 MNHEY, CDR2 SVGAGI.

J is TRBJ2-2 and V is TRBV7-9, with TRBD1 matching 11 bases. V trimming: 5 bases; J trimming: 6 bases; junction bases outside the gene matches: 5. The CDR3 is 15 residues long. From germline, CDR1 is SEHNR and CDR2 FQNEAQ (reference sequence). This chain's CDR3 is CASSPDRGQAGELFF. CDR3 nucleotides: TGTGCCAGCAGCCCGGACAGGGGGCAAGCCGGGGAGCTGTTTTTT.

This clone showed up just once. This sequence joins TRBV18 and TRBJ2-7, with D perhaps matching TRBD1 or TRBD2 (5 bases each). V lost 0 bases and J lost 0, with 6 bases in between. CDR3 length: 14 residues. Germline CDR1 KGHSH, CDR2 LQKENI. CDR3 residues: CASSPPGRSYEQYF. The DNA of the CDR3 is TGTGCCAGCTCACCACCGGGACGCTCCTACGAGCAGTACTTC.

The chain recombines TRBV6-1 with TRBJ2-5; tentatively, D is TRBD1 or TRBD2 (6 bases each). V was shortened by 1 base and J by 7 bases, with 13 bases between the two germline ends. The CDR3 is 14 amino acids. Germline-derived CDR1 and CDR2 are MNHNS and SASEGT. The CDR3 bases are TGTGCCAGCAGTGAAGTTTGGGGGGCGCCGACCCAGTACTTC. The encoded protein is CASSEVWGAPTQYF.

The gene calls are TRBV28 and TRBJ1-2; D ambiguous. The CDR3 contains 14 residues. Trimming removed 5 bases from V and 8 bases from J, with 18 bases in between. From germline, CDR1 is MDHEN and CDR2 SYDVKM. The CDR3 reads CASSPPEQPRGYTF. The CDR3 DNA reads TGTGCCAGCAGTCCCCCCGAACAGCCAAGGGGCTACACCTTC.

This sequence joins TRBV5-1 and TRBJ2-2; D is undetermined. The CDR3 is 15 residues long. V lost 0 bases to trimming and J lost 6 bases, with 12 bases between them. The germline gives CDR1 SGHRS, CDR2 YFSETQ. CDR3 in amino acids: CASSLDTYVPGELFF. CDR3 coding DNA: TGCGCCAGCAGCTTGGACACCTATGTTCCCGGGGAGCTGTTTTTT.

The chain couples TRBV6-6 to TRBJ2-3; TRBD1 agrees at 7 bases. V shed 5 bases, J shed 8 bases, and the junction held 13 bases outside the gene matches. CDR1 and CDR2 (germline): MNHNY, SVGAGI (reference sequence). The CDR3 totals 15 residues. DNA of the CDR3: TGTGCCAGCAGTGCGACCAGGGGACAGCGACTTACGCAGTATTTT. Protein sequence: CASSATRGQRLTQYF.